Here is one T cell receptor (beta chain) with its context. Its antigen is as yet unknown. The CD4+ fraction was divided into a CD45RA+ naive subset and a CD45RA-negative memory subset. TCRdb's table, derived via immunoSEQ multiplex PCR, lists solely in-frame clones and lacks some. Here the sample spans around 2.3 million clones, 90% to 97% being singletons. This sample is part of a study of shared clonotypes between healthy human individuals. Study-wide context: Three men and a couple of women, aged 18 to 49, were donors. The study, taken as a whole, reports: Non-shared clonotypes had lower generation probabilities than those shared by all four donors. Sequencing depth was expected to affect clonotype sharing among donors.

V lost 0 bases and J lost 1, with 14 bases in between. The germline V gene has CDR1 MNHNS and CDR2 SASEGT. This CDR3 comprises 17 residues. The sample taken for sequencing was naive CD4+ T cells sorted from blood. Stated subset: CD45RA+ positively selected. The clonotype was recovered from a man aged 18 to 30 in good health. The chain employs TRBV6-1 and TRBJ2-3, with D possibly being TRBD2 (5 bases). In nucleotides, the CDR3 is TGTGCCAGCAGTGAAGCTCAAGGACTCCTCCGCACAGATACGCAGTATTTT. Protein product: CASSEAQGLLRTDTQYF.